Following are 18 T cell receptor beta chains from one sample sequenced in a study of T cell changes during pregnancy in multiple sclerosis. Clones were read by immunoSEQ multiplex PCR, and TCRdb kept only the in-frame ones, dropping some. Of tens of thousands of clones in the sample, over 85% were seen once. Specimen: CD8+ T cells from peripheral blood mononuclear cells, collected in the second trimester of pregnancy. The receptors come from a female donor with multiple sclerosis, enrolled in a pregnancy study.

The genes are TRBV9 and TRBJ1-2; D is perhaps TRBD1 (6 bases). The CDR3 length is 16 residues. V was cut by 2 bases and J by 3 bases, with 17 bases left in between. Looked up from germline, CDR1 is SGDLS and CDR2 is YYNGEE. The CDR3 DNA follows: TGTGCCAGCAGCGTCAGGACAGCCGAAGGGGACTATGGCTACACCTTC. This encodes CASSVRTAEGDYGYTF.

The chain carries TRBV5-1 and TRBJ2-1; 7 bases line up with TRBD2. The CDR3 has 18 amino acids. V dropped 3 bases and J dropped 6; count of bases not matched to a gene: 18. The germline CDR1 and CDR2 sequences are SGHRS and YFSETQ. The CDR3: CASSSPWEGLDLSNEQFF. As DNA, the CDR3 is TGCGCCAGCAGCTCGCCGTGGGAGGGCCTAGATTTGTCCAATGAGCAGTTCTTC.

The J gene is TRBJ2-7, the V gene TRBV10-2, with a weak D call TRBD1 (6 bases). The CDR3 covers 13 residues. Germline lookup yields CDR1 WSHSY and CDR2 SAAADI. V shed 7 bases and J shed 0 bases, with 10 bases lying between them. This CDR3 reads CASKLDSSYEQYF. CDR3 in DNA: TGCGCCAGCAAGCTGGACAGCTCCTACGAGCAGTACTTC.

The rearrangement uses TRBV30 and TRBJ2-1; TRBD1 is a possible D gene (6 bases). Germline-derived CDR1 and CDR2 are GTSNPN and SVGIG (reference sequence). V lost 2 bases and J lost 9, with 11 bases in between. This CDR3 has 12 residues. CDR3 DNA: TGTGCCTGGAGTCCGTTGGGGGCTGAGCAGTTCTTC. It translates to CAWSPLGAEQFF.

The rearrangement joins TRBV28 to TRBJ1-1; possible D gene TRBD1, 5 bases. Trimming cost V 1 base and J 5 bases, with 17 bases left between them. Germline V gene lookup returns CDR1 MDHEN and CDR2 SYDVKM. This CDR3 comprises 16 residues. In DNA, the CDR3 is TGTGCCAGCAGTTTATCCCTGACAGATCTGAGGACTGAAGCTTTCTTT. Encoded protein: CASSLSLTDLRTEAFF.

The chain couples TRBV7-8 to TRBJ2-3, with D possibly TRBD2 on 7 matching bases. The V gene's germline CDR1 is SGHVS and CDR2 FQNEAQ. This CDR3 region has 15 residues. Trimming left V 5 bases short and J 9 bases short, with 21 bases between. CDR3 region: CASSPEGGGVVTQYF. The CDR3 DNA reads as TGTGCCAGCAGCCCAGAGGGGGGAGGGGTGGTAACGCAGTATTTT.

This chain links TRBV7-2 with TRBJ1-1, with 7 bases identical to TRBD1. Germline-derived CDR1 and CDR2 are SGHTA and FQGNSA. V was pared by 4 bases and J by 0 bases, with 2 bases of the junction left unmatched. CDR3 length equals 14 residues. DNA of the CDR3: TGTGCCAGCAGCTCGACAGGGATGAACACTGAAGCTTTCTTT. This sequence encodes CASSSTGMNTEAFF.

This clone came up once. This chain joins TRBV19 and TRBJ1-2; TRBD1 is a possible D gene (5 bases). This CDR3 is built from 13 residues. Per germline, CDR1 LNHDA and CDR2 SQIVND (reference sequence). V lost 7 bases to trimming and J lost 2 bases, with 11 bases between them. CDR3 in amino acids: CASTSGGNYGYTF. In nucleotides, the CDR3 is TGTGCCAGTACCTCCGGGGGGAACTATGGCTACACCTTC.

The V call is TRBV18, the J call TRBJ2-7; 7 nucleotides agree with TRBD2. CDR1 is KGHSH, CDR2 LQKENI, per germline. J gave up 0 bases and V 4 bases, and 6 bases lay outside the gene matches. The CDR3 contains 15 residues. The DNA for the CDR3 is TGTGCCAGCTCACTGGCGGGGGTCCTCTCCTACGAGCAGTACTTC. Protein: CASSLAGVLSYEQYF.

J is TRBJ1-1 and V is TRBV9, with 7 bases matching TRBD1. This CDR3 has 14 amino acids. The V and J ends lost 4 bases and 1 base, in that order; junction bases with no gene match: 4. Looked up from germline, CDR1 is SGDLS and CDR2 is YYNGEE. CDR3: CASSPRDRNTEAFF. The CDR3 DNA reads TGTGCCAGCAGCCCCCGGGACAGGAACACTGAAGCTTTCTTT.

CDR3 sequence (DNA): TGTGCCAGCAGTCTAGGACTAGCGGGAGGATCCTCAAGCACAGATACGCAGTATTTT. Protein sequence: CASSLGLAGGSSSTDTQYF. The chain joins TRBV27 to TRBJ2-3; TRBD2 matches 14 bases. Trimming took 5 bases from V and 0 from J; bases not matched to a gene: 10. The germline V gene has CDR1 MNHEY and CDR2 SMNVEV (reference sequence). The CDR3 spans 19 residues.

This clone has just a few counts. This rearrangement joins TRBV4-3 to TRBJ1-5; D uncertain. Germline lookup yields CDR1 LGHNA and CDR2 YSLEER. The CDR3 consists of 15 residues. V was trimmed by 3 bases and J by 0 bases, leaving 9 bases between them. The CDR3 DNA reads as TGCGCCAGCAGCCAGGGAGTCCATAGCAATCAGCCCCAGCATTTT. This codes for CASSQGVHSNQPQHF.

This sequence joins TRBV7-8 and TRBJ2-7; 9 bases map to TRBD1. V shed 3 bases, J shed 7 bases, and the junction held 1 base outside the gene matches. CDR1 is SGHVS and CDR2 is FQNEAQ in the germline V gene. This CDR3 spans 12 amino acids. The CDR3 is CASSFDRGEQYF. The CDR3 DNA sequence: TGTGCCAGCAGCTTCGACAGGGGGGAGCAGTACTTC.

The rearrangement joins TRBV9 to TRBJ1-4, with 9 bases aligning to TRBD1. Germline CDR1 and CDR2: SGDLS and YYNGEE. The junction had 5 bases not matched to a gene; V was cut back by 2 bases and J by 3 bases. This CDR3 is 16 amino acids long. The CDR3 bases are TGTGCCAGCAGCGTCGGACAGGGGCTTGCTAATGAAAAACTGTTTTTT. This gives the protein CASSVGQGLANEKLFF.

The rearrangement uses TRBV12-5 and TRBJ2-7; 7 bases map to TRBD2. The CDR3 covers 12 residues. V dropped 6 bases and J dropped 4; count of bases not matched to a gene: 3. Germline V gene lookup returns CDR1 LGHNT and CDR2 FRNRAP. This CDR3 reads CASGWGGYEQYF. The CDR3 DNA follows: TGTGCTAGTGGCTGGGGGGGGTACGAGCAGTACTTC.

V usage is TRBV15 and J usage is TRBJ2-1, with 11 bases identical to TRBD2. The CDR3 totals 19 residues. V shed 0 bases and J 2 bases; nucleotides not matched to a gene: 9. Germline-derived CDR1 and CDR2 are LNHNV and YYDKDF (reference sequence). The CDR3 coding sequence is TGTGCCACCAGCAGAGATCCACGACTAGCGGGAATCCCCTACAATGAGCAGTTCTTC. It translates to CATSRDPRLAGIPYNEQFF.

V and J are TRBV15 and TRBJ1-1, with 8 bases aligning to TRBD1. The CDR3 has 17 amino acids. Trimming cost V 4 bases and J 7 bases; bases outside gene matches: 17. Per germline, CDR1 LNHNV and CDR2 YYDKDF (reference sequence). The DNA for the CDR3 is TGTGCCACCAGCAATACCCTGGACAGGGTCTTTTCTAATGAAGCTTTCTTT. Its translation is CATSNTLDRVFSNEAFF.

The chain couples TRBV28 to TRBJ2-4, with TRBD2 as a possible D gene (6 bases). With 6 bases removed from V and 0 bases from J, the gap between germline ends came to 12 bases. The CDR3 covers 15 residues. Germline CDR1 is MDHEN and CDR2 is SYDVKM. The CDR3 DNA follows: TGTGCCAGCAGGGGGACTGAACTAGCCAAAAACATTCAGTACTTC. This sequence encodes CASRGTELAKNIQYF.